This T cell receptor beta chain was found in a study of T cell responses to AZD1222 COVID-19 vaccine. Per germline, CDR1 KGHSH and CDR2 LQKENI. The germline V and J ends were trimmed by 2 bases and 0 bases, with 8 bases remaining between them. CDR3 length: 15 residues. Here immunoSEQ multiplex PCR was the method, and the copy in TCRdb shows in-frame clones only, minus some. The repertoire holds over 65,000 clones, with approximately 90% as singletons. The chain links TRBV18 to TRBJ1-3; D remains ambiguous. The sequencing here drew on peripheral blood, taken on day 0 of AZD1222 vaccination. The sequence came from an adult in good health. The CDR3 DNA reads as TGTGCCAGCTCACCAAGATGGAGCTCTGGAAACACCATATATTTT. It codes for CASSPRWSSGNTIYF.